The rows below give T cell receptor beta chains drawn from one sample of a study of radiotherapy plus CTLA-4 blockade in lung cancer. Assay: immunoSEQ multiplex PCR; the TCRdb copy retains only in-frame clones and omits some. The sample has more than 40,000 clones; around nine tenths are singletons. The sample was peripheral blood, taken from a patient treated with radiotherapy plus ipilimumab. These receptors were taken from a human donor with non-small cell lung cancer whose response to radiotherapy plus ipilimumab could not be evaluated. Each CDR3 is given with its conserved first and last residue. The D gene is left open where the match is weak. Clone size is shown for a subset of rows, as once, few, many or a class of expanded clone.

CDR3nt	CDR3aa	d_gene	abundance	v_gene	j_gene
TGTGCCAGCACTAGGGGTTATAGCAATCAGCCCCAGCATTTT	CASTRGYSNQPQHF	.	.	TRBV6-1	TRBJ1-5
TGCGCCAGCAGCCAAAGGGACGGAGGGGCCCCTTATAATTCACCCCTCCACTTT	CASSQRDGGAPYNSPLHF	.	.	TRBV4-3	TRBJ1-6
TGTGCCAGCTCACCAAGGGTGGCGGGGGACACTGAAGCTTTCTTT	CASSPRVAGDTEAFF	.	.	TRBV18	TRBJ1-1
TGTGCCAGCAGTTTTAAGGCTCCAGGGGCATACTATAATTCACCCCTCCACTTT	CASSFKAPGAYYNSPLHF	.	.	TRBV27	TRBJ1-6
TGTGCCAGCAGTACCAGGGTAGGTTCACCCCTCCACTTT	CASSTRVGSPLHF	.	.	TRBV27	TRBJ1-6
TGCGCCAGCAGCCAAGACCCCGCGCAGCCCCAGCATTTT	CASSQDPAQPQHF	.	.	TRBV4-1	TRBJ1-5
TGTGCCAGCAGCGCCGACATTAACACTGAAGCTTTCTTT	CASSADINTEAFF	.	.	TRBV9	TRBJ1-1
TGTGCCAGCTCACCAAGTGGGGCCAGCACCGGGGAGCTGTTTTTT	CASSPSGASTGELFF	.	.	TRBV18	TRBJ2-2
TGTGCCACCCCGGGCCCAGGGGACCTAGGGTGCACAGATACGCAGTATTTT	CATPGPGDLGCTDTQYF	.	.	TRBV21-1	TRBJ2-3
TGTGCCAGCAGCGCCGAAATGAGAACTTTCTTT	CASSAEMRTFF	.	.	TRBV6-5	TRBJ1-1
TGTGCCACCTATCCAGAGAGCGGGAGGCGGCGCGATGAGCAGTTCTTC	CATYPESGRRRDEQFF	TRBD2	.	TRBV6-6	TRBJ2-1
TGTGCCAGCAGCCAAGGACGGGGAGGGGCAACCGGGGAGCTGTTTTTT	CASSQGRGGATGELFF	TRBD2	.	TRBV4-2	TRBJ2-2
TGTGCCAGCAGCGTAGACCCGGGTTCCTACGAGCAGTACTTC	CASSVDPGSYEQYF	.	.	TRBV9	TRBJ2-7
TGTGCCAGCCGTTCTGGGGCCAACGTCCTGACTTTC	CASRSGANVLTF	.	.	TRBV27	TRBJ2-6
TGTGCCAGCAGCCCGGAGGGAAGGCCTCAGGACTACGAGCAGTACTTC	CASSPEGRPQDYEQYF	.	.	TRBV7-2	TRBJ2-7
TGCGCCAGCAGCCAAGCTTCGACAGGGAATGGTGAAGCTTTCTTT	CASSQASTGNGEAFF	TRBD1	.	TRBV4-3	TRBJ1-1
TGTGCCAGCAGCCTTAGCACAGATACGCAGTATTTT	CASSLSTDTQYF	.	once	TRBV5-4	TRBJ2-3
TGTGCCATCAGCCAGGGGGCGGATACGCAGTATTTT	CAISQGADTQYF	TRBD1	.	TRBV10-3	TRBJ2-3
TGTGCCACCTCTCCCGGGACTACGATGGGCGGGGAGCTGTTTTTT	CATSPGTTMGGELFF	TRBD2	.	TRBV27	TRBJ2-2
TGTGCCAGCAGCGCCAGGGTCAGTTTGAGCTCCTATAATTCACCCCTCCACTTT	CASSARVSLSSYNSPLHF	.	.	TRBV7-2	TRBJ1-6
TGCGCCAGCAGCCACCTCGGGGGAGTTGTAAACACCATATATTTT	CASSHLGGVVNTIYF	.	few	TRBV4-1	TRBJ1-3